This TCR beta chain came from a study of shared clonotypes between healthy human individuals. To note about this clone: Its antigen is not identified.

Study-wide points: Sequencing depth was expected to affect clonotype sharing among donors. Generally, naive subsets came out with larger estimated richness than memory subsets.

CD45RO-negative, CCR7-positively selected cells formed the naive CD8 fraction, excluding terminally differentiated effector memory CD45RA+ cells. The assay was run at deep level. Several immunoSEQ plates held equal portions of the genomic DNA taken from each subset. Sequencing was performed with immunoSEQ multiplex PCR; in TCRdb, only in-frame clones are kept and a portion is missing. The data contain approximately 840,000 clones, 96% of them seen just once; the ten biggest clones take up about 0.25%. The sequencing sample was made of naive CD8+ T cells sorted from blood. The sequence came from a man under 40 in good health.

The CDR3 reads CASSLGLGQGHTEAFF. The CDR3 coding sequence is TGCGCCAGCAGCCTCGGATTGGGACAGGGTCACACTGAAGCTTTCTTT. This sequence joins TRBV4-1 and TRBJ1-1; TRBD1 agrees at 9 bases. Trimming at V came to 4 bases and at J to 3 bases, leaving 9 bases not matched to a gene. This CDR3 is built from 16 residues. Per germline, CDR1 MGHRA and CDR2 YSYEKL.